The 7 T cell receptor beta chains given below trace back to one sample, sequenced in a study of cytomegalovirus exposure and HLA in healthy donors. TCRdb's copy holds only in-frame clones and misses some; the assay was immunoSEQ multiplex PCR. The sample has about 56,000 clones, more than 90% seen once; the top ten hold 0.9% to 1.4%. The sequenced sample consisted of PBMCs. The receptors derive from a man between 18 and 35 years old in good health and CMV-seronegative.

The chain recombines TRBV28 with TRBJ1-1; 8 bases align to TRBD1. In germline, CDR1 is MDHEN, CDR2 SYDVKM. This CDR3 contains 13 residues. V was clipped by 6 bases and J by 1 base; unmatched bases: 1. DNA of the CDR3: TGTGCCAGCAGAGACAGGGGGAACACTGAAGCTTTCTTT. Residues: CASRDRGNTEAFF.

The genes are TRBV6-1 and TRBJ2-7; 9 nucleotides agree with TRBD1. This CDR3 is 15 amino acids long. Germline CDR1 and CDR2: MNHNS and SASEGT. The trim removed 3 bases at V and 1 base at J, leaving 4 bases unmatched. CDR3 residues: CASSEGQGGSYEQYF. For the CDR3, the DNA is TGTGCCAGCAGTGAGGGACAGGGAGGATCCTACGAGCAGTACTTC.

The genes are TRBV6-5 and TRBJ1-2; 7 nucleotides match TRBD1. The V segment lost 6 bases and the J segment 4 bases; nucleotides outside the gene matches: 8. In germline, CDR1 is MNHEY, CDR2 SVGAGI. The CDR3 extends over 14 amino acids. The CDR3 coding sequence is TGTGCCAGCAGGCCGGGACAGACGATCTATGGCTACACCTTC. Translated, it gives CASRPGQTIYGYTF.

V is TRBV9 and J is TRBJ2-1; 8 positions agree with TRBD2. This CDR3 has 16 residues. V was pared by 4 bases and J by 9 bases, with 15 bases of the junction left unmatched. Germline-derived CDR1 and CDR2 are SGDLS and YYNGEE. CDR3: CASSPTIGTSSGEQFF. The CDR3, as DNA: TGTGCCAGCAGCCCGACTATAGGGACTAGTTCGGGTGAGCAGTTCTTC.

The genes are TRBV4-1 and TRBJ2-4; the match to TRBD1 covers 12 bases. The CDR3 sequence is 21 residues long. V was clipped by 0 bases and J by 1 base; unmatched bases: 13. From germline, CDR1 is MGHRA and CDR2 YSYEKL. CDR3 residues: CASSQDTRDRGRRGAKNIQYF. In DNA form, the CDR3 reads TGCGCCAGCAGCCAAGATACCCGGGACAGGGGGCGCCGGGGTGCCAAAAACATTCAGTACTTC.

The chain employs TRBV6-5 and TRBJ2-1; 10 bases are a match to TRBD2. The CDR3 runs to 15 residues. Germline CDR1 reads MNHEY; CDR2 reads SVGAGI. The ends lost 4 bases at V and 9 bases at J; junction bases unmatched: 9. CDR3 sequence: CASSLSGRASGEQFF. The DNA for the CDR3 is TGTGCCAGCAGTTTAAGCGGGAGGGCCTCTGGTGAGCAGTTCTTC.

V usage is TRBV2 and J usage is TRBJ2-3; 7 positions match TRBD2. With V trimmed by 2 bases and J by 4 bases, 6 bases remained unmatched. The CDR3 runs 15 residues. The germline V gene encodes CDR1 SNHLY and CDR2 FYNNEI. The CDR3 sequence is CASSESGGSSDTQYF. The CDR3 nucleotides read TGTGCCAGCAGTGAATCGGGCGGGAGCTCAGATACGCAGTATTTT.